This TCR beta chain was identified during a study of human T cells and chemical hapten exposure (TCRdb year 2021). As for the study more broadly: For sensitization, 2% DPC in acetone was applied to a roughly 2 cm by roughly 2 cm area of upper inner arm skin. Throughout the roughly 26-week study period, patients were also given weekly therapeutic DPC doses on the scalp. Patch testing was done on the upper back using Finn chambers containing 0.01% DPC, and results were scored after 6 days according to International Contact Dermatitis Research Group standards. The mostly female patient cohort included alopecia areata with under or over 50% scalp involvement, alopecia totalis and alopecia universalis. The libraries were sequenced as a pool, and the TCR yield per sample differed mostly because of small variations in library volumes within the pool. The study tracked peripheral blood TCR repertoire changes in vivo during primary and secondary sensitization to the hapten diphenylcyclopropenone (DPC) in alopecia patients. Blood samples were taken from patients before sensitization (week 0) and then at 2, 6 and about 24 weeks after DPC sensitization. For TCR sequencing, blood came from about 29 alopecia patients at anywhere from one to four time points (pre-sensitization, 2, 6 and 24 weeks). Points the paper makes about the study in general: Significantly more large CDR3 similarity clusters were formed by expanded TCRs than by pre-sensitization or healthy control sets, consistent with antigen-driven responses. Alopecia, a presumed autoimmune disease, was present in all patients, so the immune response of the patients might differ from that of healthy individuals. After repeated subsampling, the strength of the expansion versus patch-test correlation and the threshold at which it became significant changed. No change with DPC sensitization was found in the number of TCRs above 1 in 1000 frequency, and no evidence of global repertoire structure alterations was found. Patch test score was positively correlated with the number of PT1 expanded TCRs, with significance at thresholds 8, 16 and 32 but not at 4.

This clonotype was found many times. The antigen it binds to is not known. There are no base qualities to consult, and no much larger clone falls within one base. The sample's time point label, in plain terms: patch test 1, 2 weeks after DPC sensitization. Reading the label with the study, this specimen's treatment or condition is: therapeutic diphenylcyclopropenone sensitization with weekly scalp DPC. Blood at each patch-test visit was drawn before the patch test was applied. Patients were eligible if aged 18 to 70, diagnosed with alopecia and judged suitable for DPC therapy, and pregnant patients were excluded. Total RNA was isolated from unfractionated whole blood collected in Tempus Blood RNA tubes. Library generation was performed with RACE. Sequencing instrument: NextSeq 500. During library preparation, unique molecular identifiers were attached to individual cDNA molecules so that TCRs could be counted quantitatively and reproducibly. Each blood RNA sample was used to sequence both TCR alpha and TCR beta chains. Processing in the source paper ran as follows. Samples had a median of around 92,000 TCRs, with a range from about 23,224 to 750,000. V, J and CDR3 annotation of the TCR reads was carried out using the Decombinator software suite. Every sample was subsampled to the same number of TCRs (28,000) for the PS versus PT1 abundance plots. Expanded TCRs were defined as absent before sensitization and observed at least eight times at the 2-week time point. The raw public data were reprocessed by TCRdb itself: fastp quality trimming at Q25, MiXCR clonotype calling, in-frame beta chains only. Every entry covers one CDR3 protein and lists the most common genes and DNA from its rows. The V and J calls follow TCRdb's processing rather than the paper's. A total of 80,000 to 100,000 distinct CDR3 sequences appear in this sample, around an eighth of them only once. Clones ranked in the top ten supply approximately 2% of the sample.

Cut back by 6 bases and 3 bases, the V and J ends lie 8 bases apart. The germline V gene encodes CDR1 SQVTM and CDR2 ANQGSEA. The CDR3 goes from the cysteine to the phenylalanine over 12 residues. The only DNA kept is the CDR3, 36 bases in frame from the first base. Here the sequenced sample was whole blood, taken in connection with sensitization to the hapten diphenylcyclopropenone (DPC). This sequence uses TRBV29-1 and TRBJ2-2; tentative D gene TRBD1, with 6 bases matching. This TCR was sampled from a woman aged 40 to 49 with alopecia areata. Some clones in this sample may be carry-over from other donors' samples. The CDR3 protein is CSVDSYTGELFF. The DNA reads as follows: TGCAGCGTGGACAGTTACACCGGGGAGCTGTTTTTT.